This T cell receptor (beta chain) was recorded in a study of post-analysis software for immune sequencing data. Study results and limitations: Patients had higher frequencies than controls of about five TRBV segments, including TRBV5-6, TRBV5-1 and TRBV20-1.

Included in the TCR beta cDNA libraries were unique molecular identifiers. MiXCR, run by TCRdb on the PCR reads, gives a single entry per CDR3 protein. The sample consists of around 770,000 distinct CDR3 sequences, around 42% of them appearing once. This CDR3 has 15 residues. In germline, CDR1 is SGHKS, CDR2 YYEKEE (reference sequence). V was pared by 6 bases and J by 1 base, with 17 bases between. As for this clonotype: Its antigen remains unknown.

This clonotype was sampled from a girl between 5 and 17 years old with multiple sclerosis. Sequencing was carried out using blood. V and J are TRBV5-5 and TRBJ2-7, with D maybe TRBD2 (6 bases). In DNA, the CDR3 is TGTGCCAGCACTATGGGGGTAGCGGCATCCTACGAGCAGTACTTC. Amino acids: CASTMGVAASYEQYF.